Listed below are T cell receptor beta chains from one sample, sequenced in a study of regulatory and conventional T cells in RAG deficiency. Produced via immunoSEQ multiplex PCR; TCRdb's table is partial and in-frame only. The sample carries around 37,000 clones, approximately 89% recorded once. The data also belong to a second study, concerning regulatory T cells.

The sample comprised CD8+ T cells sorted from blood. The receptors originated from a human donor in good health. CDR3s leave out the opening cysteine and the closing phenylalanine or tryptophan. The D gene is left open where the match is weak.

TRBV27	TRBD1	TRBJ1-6	ASKVDRGHNSPLH
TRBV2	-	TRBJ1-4	ASKNQREKLF
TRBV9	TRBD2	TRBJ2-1	ASTKLGAGGAYNEQF
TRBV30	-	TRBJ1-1	AWSVGGIEAF
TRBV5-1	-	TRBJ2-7	ASSRDQGYEQY
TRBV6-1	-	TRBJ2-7	ASSEIGEGTSEQY
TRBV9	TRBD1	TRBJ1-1	ASSVGQGPMNTEAF
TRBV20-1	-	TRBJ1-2	SARSLVGYT
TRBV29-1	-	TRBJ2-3	SATENTDTQY
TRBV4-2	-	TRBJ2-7	ASSFRGQSYEQY
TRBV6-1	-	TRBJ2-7	ASRTAAGSSYEQY
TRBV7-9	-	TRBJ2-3	ASSLGLPITDTQY
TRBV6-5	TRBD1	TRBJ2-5	ASSHRGSNQETQH
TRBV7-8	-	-	ASSPDGNEQY
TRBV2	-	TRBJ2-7	ASSSALARTYEQY
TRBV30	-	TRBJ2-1	AWSASLPPNEQF
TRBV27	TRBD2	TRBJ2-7	ASKGRGDPYEQY
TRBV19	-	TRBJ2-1	ASSIGGVDFNYNEQF
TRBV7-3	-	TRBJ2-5	ASSLGSGSGQETQY
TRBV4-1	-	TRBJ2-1	ASSPQGIQGSYNEQF
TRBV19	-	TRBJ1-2	AGSPTGRNYGYT
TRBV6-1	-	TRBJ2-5	ASNRRRNQETQY
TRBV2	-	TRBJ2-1	ASSNRNNEQF
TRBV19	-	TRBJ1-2	ASSTTLDRNYGYT
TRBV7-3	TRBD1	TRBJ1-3	ASSQKDRGPNFFSGNTIY
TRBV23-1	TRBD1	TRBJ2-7	ASRGPGWATTGGTYEQY
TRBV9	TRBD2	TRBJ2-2	ASSALAGGSNTGELF
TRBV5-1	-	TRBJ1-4	ASSLGAGQRSTNEKLF
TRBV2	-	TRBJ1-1	ASSESGLPTEAF
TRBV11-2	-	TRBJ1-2	ASSLDDGWYGYT
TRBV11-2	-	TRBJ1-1	ASSSRTRNTEAF
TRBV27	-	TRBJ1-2	ASSFYPGGANYGYT
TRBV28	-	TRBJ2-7	ASSPGHSLQAYEQY
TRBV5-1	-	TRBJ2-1	ASSESGPSYNEQF
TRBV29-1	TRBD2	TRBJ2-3	SVVGTSGASTDTQY
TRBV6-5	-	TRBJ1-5	ASSYSGSGGQPQH
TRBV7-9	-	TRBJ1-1	ASSRQGLVMNTEAF
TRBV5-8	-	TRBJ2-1	ASSLDSAEQF
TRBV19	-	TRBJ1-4	SHIGGRDEKLF